This T cell receptor beta chain is from a study of T cell repertoires in cytomegalovirus infection. Overall study context: CMV epitopes in the study were HLA-C-restricted (recently identified) and HLA-B-restricted (well studied). Public TCR beta signatures provided an indication of both CMV infection and a matching HLA type.

Trimming left V 6 bases short and J 8 bases short, with 10 bases between. The CDR3 has 11 residues. CDR1 and CDR2 (germline): DFQATT, SNEGSKA (reference sequence). This clonotype showed up just a few times. Its antigen is undetermined. TCRdb ran MiXCR on the reads and lists one entry per CDR3 protein. The sample yields about 310,000 distinct CDR3 sequences, approximately 25% seen once. This clonotype was obtained from a human donor in good health (CMV status not recorded). Some clones in this sample may be carry-over from other donors' samples. The gene calls are TRBV20-1 and TRBJ1-4, with no clear D. This material consisted of cultured PBMCs, taken from culture after CMV antigen stimulation. CDR3 region: CSAYSGEKLFF. The CDR3 nucleotides are TGCAGTGCATATTCTGGGGAAAAACTGTTTTTT.